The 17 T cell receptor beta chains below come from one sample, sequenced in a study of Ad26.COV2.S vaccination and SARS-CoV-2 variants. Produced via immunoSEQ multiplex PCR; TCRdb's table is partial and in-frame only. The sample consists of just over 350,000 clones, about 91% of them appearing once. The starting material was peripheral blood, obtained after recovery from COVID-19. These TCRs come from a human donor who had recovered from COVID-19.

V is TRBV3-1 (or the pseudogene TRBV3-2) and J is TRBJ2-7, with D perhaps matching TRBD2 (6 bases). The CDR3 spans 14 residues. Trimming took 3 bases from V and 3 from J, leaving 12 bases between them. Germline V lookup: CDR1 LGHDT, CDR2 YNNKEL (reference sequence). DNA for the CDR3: TGTGCCAGCAGCCAGGCTCCGGGAGACTACGAGCAGTACTTC. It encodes CASSQAPGDYEQYF.

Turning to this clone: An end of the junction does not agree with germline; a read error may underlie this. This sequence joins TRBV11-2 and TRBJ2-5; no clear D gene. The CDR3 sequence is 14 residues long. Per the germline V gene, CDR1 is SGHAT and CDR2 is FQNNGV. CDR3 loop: CASRLGIVQETQYF. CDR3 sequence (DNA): TGTGCCAGCAGATTAGGGATCGTCCAAGAGACCCAGTACTTC. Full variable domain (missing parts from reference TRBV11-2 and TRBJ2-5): EAGVAQSPRYKIIEKRQSVAFWCNPISGHATLYWYQQILGQGPKLLIQFQNNGVVDDSQLPKDRFSAERLKGVDSTLKIQPAKLEDSAVYLCASRLGIVQETQYFGPGTRLLVL.

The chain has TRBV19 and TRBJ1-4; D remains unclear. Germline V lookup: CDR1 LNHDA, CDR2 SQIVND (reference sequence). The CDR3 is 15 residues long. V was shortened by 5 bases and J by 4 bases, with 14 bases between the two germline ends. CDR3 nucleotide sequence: TGTGCCAGTAGTCCGCCTTGGGCAGATAATGAAAAACTGTTTTTT. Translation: CASSPPWADNEKLFF. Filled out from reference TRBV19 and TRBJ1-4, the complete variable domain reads DGGITQSPKYLFRKEGQNVTLSCEQNLNHDAMYWYRQDPGQGLRLIYYSQIVNDFQKGDIAEGYSVSREKKESFPLTVTSAQKNPTAFYLCASSPPWADNEKLFFGSGTQLSVL.

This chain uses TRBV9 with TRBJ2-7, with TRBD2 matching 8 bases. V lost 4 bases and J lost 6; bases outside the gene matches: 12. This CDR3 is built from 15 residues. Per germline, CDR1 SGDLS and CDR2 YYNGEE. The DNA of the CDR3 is TGTGCCAGCAGCACCGCCGGGACTAGGTCCAGCGAGCAGTACTTC. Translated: CASSTAGTRSSEQYF.

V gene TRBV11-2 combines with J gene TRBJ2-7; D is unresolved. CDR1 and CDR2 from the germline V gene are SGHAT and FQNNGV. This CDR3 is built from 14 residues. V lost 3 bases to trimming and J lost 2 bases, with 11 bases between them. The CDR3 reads CASSFPRGPYEQYF. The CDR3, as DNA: TGTGCCAGCAGCTTCCCTAGAGGCCCCTACGAGCAGTACTTC.

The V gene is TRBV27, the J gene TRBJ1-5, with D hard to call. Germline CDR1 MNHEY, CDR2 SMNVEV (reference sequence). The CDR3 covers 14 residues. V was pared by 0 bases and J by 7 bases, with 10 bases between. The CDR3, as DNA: TGTGCCAGCAGTTTATCAGGGATCAGACAGCCCCAGCATTTT. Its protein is CASSLSGIRQPQHF.

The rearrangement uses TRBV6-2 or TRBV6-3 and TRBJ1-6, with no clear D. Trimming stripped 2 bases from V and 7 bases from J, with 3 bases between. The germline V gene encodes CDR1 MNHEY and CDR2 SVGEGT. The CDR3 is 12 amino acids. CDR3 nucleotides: TGTGCCAGCAGTTACCGCAATTCACCCCTCCACTTT. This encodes CASSYRNSPLHF.

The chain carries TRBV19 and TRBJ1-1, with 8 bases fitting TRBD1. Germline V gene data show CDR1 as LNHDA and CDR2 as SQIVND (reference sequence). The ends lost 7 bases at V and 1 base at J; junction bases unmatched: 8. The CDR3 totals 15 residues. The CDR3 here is CASTWTGPANTEAFF. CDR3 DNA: TGTGCCAGTACTTGGACAGGGCCGGCGAACACTGAAGCTTTCTTT.

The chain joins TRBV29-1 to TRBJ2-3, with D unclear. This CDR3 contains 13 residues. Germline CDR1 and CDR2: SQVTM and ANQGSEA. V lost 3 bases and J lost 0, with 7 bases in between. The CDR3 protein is CSVDEMSTDTQYF. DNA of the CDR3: TGCAGCGTTGATGAGATGAGCACAGATACGCAGTATTTT.

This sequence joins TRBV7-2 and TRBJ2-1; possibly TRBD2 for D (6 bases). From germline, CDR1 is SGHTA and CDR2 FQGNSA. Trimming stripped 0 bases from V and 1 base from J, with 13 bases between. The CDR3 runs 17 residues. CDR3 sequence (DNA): TGTGCCAGCAGCTTAGCGGGGGGACTTGTATCCTACAATGAGCAGTTCTTC. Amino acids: CASSLAGGLVSYNEQFF.

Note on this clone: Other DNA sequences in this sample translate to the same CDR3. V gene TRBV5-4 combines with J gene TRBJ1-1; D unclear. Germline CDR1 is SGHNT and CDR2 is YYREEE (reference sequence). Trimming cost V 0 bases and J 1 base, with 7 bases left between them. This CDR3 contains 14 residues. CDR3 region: CASSLGQANTEAFF. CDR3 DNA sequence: TGTGCCAGCAGCTTGGGACAAGCGAACACTGAAGCTTTCTTT.

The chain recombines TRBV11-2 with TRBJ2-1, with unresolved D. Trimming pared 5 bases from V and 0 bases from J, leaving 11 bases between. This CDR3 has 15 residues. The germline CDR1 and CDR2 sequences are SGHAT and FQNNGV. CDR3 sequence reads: CASSQQTYSYNEQFF. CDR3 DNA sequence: TGTGCCAGCAGCCAACAAACTTACTCCTACAATGAGCAGTTCTTC.

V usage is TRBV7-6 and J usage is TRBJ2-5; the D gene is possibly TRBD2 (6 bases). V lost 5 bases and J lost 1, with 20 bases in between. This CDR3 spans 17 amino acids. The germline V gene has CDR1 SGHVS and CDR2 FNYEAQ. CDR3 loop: CASSPLAGGAFQETQYF. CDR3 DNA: TGTGCCAGCAGCCCCCTGGCGGGCGGGGCGTTCCAAGAGACCCAGTACTTC. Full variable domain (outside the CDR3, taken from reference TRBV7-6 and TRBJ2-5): GAGVSQSPRYKVTKRGQDVALRCDPISGHVSLYWYRQALGQGPEFLTYFNYEAQQDKSGLPNDRFSAERPEGSISTLTIQRTEQRDSAMYRCASSPLAGGAFQETQYFGPGTRLLVL.

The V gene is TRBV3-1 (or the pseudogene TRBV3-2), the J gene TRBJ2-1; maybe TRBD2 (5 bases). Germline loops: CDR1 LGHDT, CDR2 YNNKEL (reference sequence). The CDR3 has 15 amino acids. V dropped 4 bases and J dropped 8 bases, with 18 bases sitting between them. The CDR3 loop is CASSLSGSPSYEQFF. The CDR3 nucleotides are TGTGCCAGCAGCCTATCGGGGTCCCCAAGCTATGAGCAGTTCTTC.

The CDR3 sequence: CASSSGPANEKLFF. CDR3 nucleotides: TGTGCCAGCAGCTCCGGGCCCGCTAATGAAAAACTGTTTTTT. The V and J genes are TRBV6-6 and TRBJ1-4; D ambiguous. This CDR3 is built from 14 residues. Trimming took 6 bases from V and 3 from J, leaving 11 bases between them. Germline V gives CDR1 MNHNY, CDR2 SVGAGI (reference sequence).

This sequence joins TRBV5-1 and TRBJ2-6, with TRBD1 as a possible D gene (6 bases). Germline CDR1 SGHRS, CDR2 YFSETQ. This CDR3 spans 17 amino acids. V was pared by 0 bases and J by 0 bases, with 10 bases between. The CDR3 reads CASSLGQGISGANVLTF. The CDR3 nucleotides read TGCGCCAGCAGCTTGGGTCAGGGGATCTCTGGGGCCAACGTCCTGACTTTC. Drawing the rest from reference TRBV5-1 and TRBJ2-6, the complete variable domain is KAGVTQTPRYLIKTRGQQVTLSCSPISGHRSVSWYQQTPGQGLQFLFEYFSETQRNKGNFPGRFSGRQFSNSRSEMNVSTLELGDSALYLCASSLGQGISGANVLTFGAGSRLTVL.

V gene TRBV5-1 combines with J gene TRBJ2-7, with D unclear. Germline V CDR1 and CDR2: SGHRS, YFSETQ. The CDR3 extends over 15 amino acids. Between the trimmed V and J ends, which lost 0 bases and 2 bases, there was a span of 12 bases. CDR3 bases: TGCGCCAGCAGCTTGGCCTTCGACCCCCCCTACGAGCAGTACTTC. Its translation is CASSLAFDPPYEQYF.